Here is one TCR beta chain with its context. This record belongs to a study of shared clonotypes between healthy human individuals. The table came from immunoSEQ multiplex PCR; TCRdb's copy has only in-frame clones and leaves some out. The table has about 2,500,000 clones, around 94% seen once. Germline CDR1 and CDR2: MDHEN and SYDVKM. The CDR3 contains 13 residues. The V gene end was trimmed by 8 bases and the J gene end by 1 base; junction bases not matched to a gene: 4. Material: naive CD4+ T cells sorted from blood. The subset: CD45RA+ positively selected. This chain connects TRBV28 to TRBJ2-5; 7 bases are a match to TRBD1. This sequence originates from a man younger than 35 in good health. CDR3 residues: CASPTGSQETQYF. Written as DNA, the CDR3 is TGTGCCAGCCCGACAGGGAGCCAAGAGACCCAGTACTTC.